This T cell receptor beta chain was recovered during a study of blood T cells in healthy people across ages (dated by TCRdb to about 2015). For context, the study as a whole: In model experiments, template switching captured roughly one uniquely barcoded TCR beta cDNA molecule for every two T cells. Using deep sequencing normalized with unique cDNA molecular identifiers, the study measured how TCR beta repertoire diversity changes with age. Donors were grouped into four age groups: young (average roughly 15 years), middle-aged (39), aged (around 60) and long-lived (over 80). To avoid experimental bias, donors of different ages were randomly spread across the sequencing lanes. The study analyzed two additional independent replicas of 1 million unique cDNA reads from the same blood draw for two donors, one aged 18 to 30 and one aged 80 or older.

The approximately 39 donors, aged about 6 to 95 years, were systemically healthy Caucasian individuals from Russia. Each donor gave about 9.8 milliliters of peripheral blood, drawn into EDTA-treated Vacutainer tubes. Ficoll-Paque density-gradient centrifugation was used to isolate PBMCs, with at least 7 million per sample. Trizol reagent was used to extract total RNA from PBMCs, with at least 5 micrograms per sample. Naive CD45RAhigh/CD27high T cell percentages were measured by flow cytometry on a PBMC aliquot from every donor. The protocol used for the library was 5' RACE. The run used an Illumina HiSeq 2500. A second PCR of about 6 to 11 cycles was performed with a sample-barcoded 5' primer and a J-beta primer mix. Each TCR beta cDNA molecule received a unique molecular identifier from a template-switch 5' adaptor carrying 12 random nucleotides. At least 3 million CDR3-containing paired-end reads were obtained from each sample. First-strand cDNA was synthesized from all RNA with the Mint cDNA synthesis kit, primed by a TRBC-specific oligonucleotide. After uracil-DNA glycosylase treatment, a first 18-cycle PCR used universal primers M1SS and BC2_uni_R on all cDNA. On the authors' methods: For normalization, 1 million high-quality reads, each with a distinct molecular identifier, were randomly selected from each sample. Reads with shared molecular identifiers were discarded instead of being binned into consensus sequences. CDR3 identification, clonotype clustering and error correction used MiTCR with a Q25 quality threshold and the strictest error-elimination algorithm. Lower-bound total TCR beta diversity was estimated with a nonparametric unseen species model using Euler transformation. The raw public data were reprocessed by TCRdb itself: fastp quality trimming at Q25, MiXCR clonotype calling, in-frame beta chains only. All rows with the same CDR3 protein become a single entry with the most common DNA and genes. V and J calls and clone size were set by TCRdb, not the authors. This sample has roughly 730,000 distinct CDR3 sequences in its table, and roughly three fifths of those were observed once. Roughly 26% of the sample is held by the ten biggest clonotypes.

Looking up the germline V gene (reference sequence) yields CDR1 SEHNR and CDR2 FQNEAQ. V is shortened by 1 base, J by 10 bases, and the region joining them spans 10 bases. The CDR3, from cysteine to phenylalanine, totals 12 residues. CDR3 DNA only is kept here, 36 bases in frame from base 1. Note on this clonotype: Its antigen has not been determined. No much larger clonotype is one base removed from it; base qualities were not supplied.

Points the paper makes about the study in general: Estimates of total diversity from one million sequenced T cells were regarded as lower bounds and underestimates. Observed TCR beta diversity per million T cells fell roughly linearly with age, and a significant reduction was already apparent by age about 43. Conclusive comparison of naive and antigen-experienced compartments was prevented by the profiling of bulk unsorted PBMCs. Because the CMV infection status of the donors was unknown, age-related changes in expanded clonotypes may potentially have been confounded. The long-lived group showed more naive CD4+ T cells, fewer expanded clones and increased TCR diversity than the aged group, suggesting age selection. There was a strong correlation between observed TCR beta diversity and the percentage of naive T cells measured by flow cytometry.

The TCR was taken from a man between 40 and 49 years old in good health. The chain links TRBV7-9 with TRBJ2-5, with the D gene too uncertain to name. Sequenced: blood. The CDR3: CASSLEFSGQYF. The DNA sequence reads TGTGCCAGCAGCTTAGAGTTTTCAGGCCAGTACTTC.